Shown below are 23 T cell receptor beta chains from a single sample sequenced in a study of CD4+ T cells in melanoma. Assay used: immunoSEQ multiplex PCR; TCRdb lists only in-frame clones, some missing. The sample records 110,000 to 150,000 clones, approximately 91% being singletons. These receptors originate from a human donor with melanoma.

The rearrangement joins TRBV13 to TRBJ2-2; TRBD1 agrees at 8 bases. The V gene end was trimmed by 4 bases and the J gene end by 3 bases; junction bases not matched to a gene: 7. The CDR3 totals 16 residues. CDR1 is PRHDT and CDR2 is FYEKMQ in the germline V gene (reference sequence). As DNA, the CDR3 is TGTGCCAGCAGCTCAGTGGACAGGGCTTACACCGGGGAGCTGTTTTTT. Its protein product is CASSSVDRAYTGELFF.

The gene calls are TRBV15 and TRBJ1-1; D possibly corresponds to TRBD1 (5 bases). Germline loops: CDR1 LNHNV, CDR2 YYDKDF (reference sequence). The CDR3 runs 14 residues. V lost 0 bases and J 5 bases, leaving 10 bases between the germline ends. The DNA of the CDR3 is TGTGCCACCAGCAGAGATTTTGGGGGAACTGAAGCTTTCTTT. This sequence encodes CATSRDFGGTEAFF.

The chain carries TRBV4-1 and TRBJ2-7, with TRBD1 identical over 7 bases. Trimming cost V 1 base and J 2 bases; bases outside gene matches: 5. This CDR3 region has 15 residues. Per the germline V gene, CDR1 is MGHRA and CDR2 is YSYEKL. The CDR3 spells CASSQVDRAAYEQYF. In DNA, the CDR3 is TGCGCCAGCAGCCAAGTCGACAGGGCCGCCTACGAGCAGTACTTC.

This clone was counted between two and nine times. This chain joins TRBV7-9 and TRBJ2-7, with TRBD1 matching over 8 bases. The CDR3 loop spans 14 amino acids. J was trimmed by 3 bases and V by 6 bases; bases with no gene match: 7. Germline-derived CDR1 and CDR2 are SEHNR and FQNEAQ (reference sequence). The CDR3 sequence: CASSSQGVDYEQYF. In DNA form, the CDR3 reads TGTGCCAGCAGTTCACAGGGGGTGGACTACGAGCAGTACTTC.

The genes are TRBV5-4 and TRBJ1-6; a weak D match, TRBD1 (5 bases). Germline V gives CDR1 SGHNT, CDR2 YYREEE (reference sequence). The germline V and J ends were trimmed by 4 bases and 8 bases, with 19 bases remaining between them. The CDR3 length is 16 residues. CDR3 in amino acids: CASSTGGGMGYSPLHF. CDR3 DNA sequence: TGTGCCAGCAGCACTGGGGGGGGGATGGGCTATTCACCCCTCCACTTT. Drawing the rest from reference TRBV5-4 and TRBJ1-6, the complete variable domain is ETGVTQSPTHLIKTRGQQVTLRCSSQSGHNTVSWYQQALGQGPQFIFQYYREEENGRGNFPPRFSGLQFPNYSSELNVNALELDDSALYLCASSTGGGMGYSPLHFGNGTRLTVT.

The V call is TRBV18, the J call TRBJ2-5; D might be TRBD1 (5 bases). Germline CDR1 KGHSH, CDR2 LQKENI. The CDR3 totals 16 residues. Trimming pared 3 bases from V and 2 bases from J, leaving 16 bases between. The CDR3 is CASSPPNKGDQETQYF. CDR3 in DNA: TGTGCCAGCTCACCTCCCAACAAAGGGGATCAAGAGACCCAGTACTTC.

This clone appeared a single time. This chain uses TRBV4-1 with TRBJ1-1; D gene ambiguous. Germline V gene sequence: CDR1 MGHRA, CDR2 YSYEKL. This CDR3 contains 17 residues. Deletions cut 0 bases from V and 2 bases from J, with 16 bases between. CDR3 coding DNA: TGCGCCAGCAGCCAAGACGCCGGGCGCGTAGTAAACACTGAAGCTTTCTTT. Protein: CASSQDAGRVVNTEAFF.

This chain joins TRBV5-4 and TRBJ2-7; D perhaps matches TRBD1 (5 bases). The CDR3 consists of 14 residues. Per germline, CDR1 SGHNT and CDR2 YYREEE (reference sequence). Deletions cut 4 bases from V and 3 bases from J, with 14 bases between. CDR3 nucleotides: TGTGCCAGCAGCCCGTGGGGCTTAAACTACGAGCAGTACTTC. This codes for CASSPWGLNYEQYF.

The J gene is TRBJ2-1, the V gene TRBV7-3; no clear D gene. Trimming stripped 4 bases from V and 3 bases from J, with 7 bases between. Germline values: CDR1 SGHTA, CDR2 FQGTGA. The CDR3 has 13 amino acids. CDR3 sequence (DNA): TGTGCCAGCAGCTCGCAATACTACAATGAGCAGTTCTTC. Translating it yields CASSSQYYNEQFF. Combining the CDR3 with reference TRBV7-3 and TRBJ2-1 gives the whole variable domain GAGVSQTPSNKVTEKGKYVELRCDPISGHTALYWYRQSLGQGPEFLIYFQGTGAADDSGLPNDRFFAVRPEGSVSTLKIQRTERGDSAVYLCASSSQYYNEQFFGPGTRLTVL.

The chain joins TRBV19 to TRBJ1-1; 11 positions agree with TRBD1. The J segment lost 5 bases and the V segment lost 9 bases, leaving 5 bases of the junction unmatched. Germline lookup yields CDR1 LNHDA and CDR2 SQIVND (reference sequence). CDR3 size: 13 residues. The CDR3 region is CASRGQGGTEAFF. CDR3 DNA sequence: TGTGCCAGCCGGGGACAGGGGGGGACTGAAGCTTTCTTT.

V gene TRBV5-1 combines with J gene TRBJ2-7; D uncertain. The CDR3 consists of 14 residues. Germline CDR1 reads SGHRS; CDR2 reads YFSETQ. The V and J ends lost 0 bases and 3 bases respectively, with 10 bases between them. The DNA for the CDR3 is TGCGCCAGCAGCTTGGAGGCAGAGTACTACGAGCAGTACTTC. Its translation is CASSLEAEYYEQYF.

This chain connects TRBV2 to TRBJ2-7; 7 bases are a match to TRBD1. The CDR3 spans 15 residues. The J segment lost 3 bases and the V segment lost 6 bases, leaving 11 bases of the junction unmatched. CDR1 and CDR2 from the germline V gene are SNHLY and FYNNEI. DNA of the CDR3: TGTGCCAGCAGAGAACGGTACAGGGGCTACTACGAGCAGTACTTC. It codes for CASRERYRGYYEQYF.

This rearrangement joins TRBV19 to TRBJ2-4; 9 bases fit TRBD1. There are 16 residues in the CDR3. J was trimmed by 0 bases and V by 7 bases; bases with no gene match: 7. Germline V gene sequence: CDR1 LNHDA, CDR2 SQIVND (reference sequence). The CDR3 nucleotides read TGTGCCAGTATAGGGACAGGGAGAAAAGCCAAAAACATTCAGTACTTC. Protein product: CASIGTGRKAKNIQYF.

V gene TRBV5-1 combines with J gene TRBJ1-6; 7 bases are a match to TRBD1. CDR1 and CDR2 from the germline V gene are SGHRS and YFSETQ. With 7 bases clipped from V and 7 bases from J, the junction kept 8 bases outside the gene matches. The CDR3 is 14 residues long. The CDR3 DNA is TGCGCCAGCGGGGAGGGGGCGGTGAATTCACCCCTCCACTTT. This encodes CASGEGAVNSPLHF.

This sequence joins TRBV7-3 and TRBJ2-2; the D is unclear. V lost 2 bases and J 9 bases, leaving 10 bases between the germline ends. The CDR3 extends over 13 amino acids. Germline V gives CDR1 SGHTA, CDR2 FQGTGA. CDR3 sequence: CASSLDGRRELFF. The CDR3, as DNA: TGTGCCAGCAGCTTAGACGGCCGAAGGGAGCTGTTTTTT.

The chain employs TRBV5-1 and TRBJ2-2, with D tentatively TRBD2 (5 bases). V was trimmed by 0 bases and J by 6 bases, leaving 9 bases between them. The CDR3 has 14 amino acids. The germline gives CDR1 SGHRS, CDR2 YFSETQ. DNA of the CDR3: TGCGCCAGCAGCTTGGACGGGGAGCCCGGGGAGCTGTTTTTT. This translates into CASSLDGEPGELFF.

The sample holds one count of this clone. The chain employs TRBV2 and TRBJ2-5, with 9 positions matching TRBD2. With V trimmed by 5 bases and J by 3 bases, 22 bases remained unmatched. Germline loops: CDR1 SNHLY, CDR2 FYNNEI. The CDR3 has 20 amino acids. The CDR3 DNA sequence: TGTGCCAGCAGTCCCCAGGGGGGGCTAGCGGGGACTCTTCACGAAGAGACCCAGTACTTC. Encoded protein: CASSPQGGLAGTLHEETQYF.

The rearrangement links TRBV14 to TRBJ1-2, with 10 bases fitting TRBD1. The CDR3 covers 14 residues. CDR1 and CDR2 from the germline V gene are SGHDN and FVKESK. V was pared by 6 bases and J by 7 bases, with 8 bases of the junction left unmatched. CDR3 residues: CASSQGQGLPGYTF. CDR3 sequence (DNA): TGTGCCAGCAGTCAGGGACAGGGGCTCCCTGGCTACACCTTC.

The genes are TRBV7-9 and TRBJ2-3, with D possibly being TRBD2 (7 bases). With 4 bases removed from V and 4 bases from J, the gap between germline ends came to 15 bases. This CDR3 is 15 amino acids long. Germline V CDR1 and CDR2: SEHNR, FQNEAQ (reference sequence). The CDR3 bases are TGTGCCAGCAGCTCCATGGGGGGGGGCCCAGATACGCAGTATTTT. Protein sequence: CASSSMGGGPDTQYF.

V usage is TRBV5-1 and J usage is TRBJ2-1; no firm D call. Looked up from germline, CDR1 is SGHRS and CDR2 is YFSETQ. Between the trimmed V and J ends, which lost 6 bases and 0 bases, there was a span of 13 bases. This CDR3 is built from 15 residues. DNA for the CDR3: TGCGCCAGCATCCCCGACTTGAGCTCCTACAATGAGCAGTTCTTC. Protein product: CASIPDLSSYNEQFF. Full variable domain (missing parts from reference TRBV5-1 and TRBJ2-1): KAGVTQTPRYLIKTRGQQVTLSCSPISGHRSVSWYQQTPGQGLQFLFEYFSETQRNKGNFPGRFSGRQFSNSRSEMNVSTLELGDSALYLCASIPDLSSYNEQFFGPGTRLTVL.

The V and J genes are TRBV19 and TRBJ1-1; 7 bases map to TRBD1. The CDR3 totals 13 residues. The ends lost 8 bases at V and 1 base at J; junction bases unmatched: 4. CDR1 is LNHDA and CDR2 is SQIVND in the germline V gene (reference sequence). CDR3 bases: TGTGCCAGTCTTAGACAGGGGAACACTGAAGCTTTCTTT. It is translated as CASLRQGNTEAFF.

V gene TRBV7-9 combines with J gene TRBJ2-5; 8 bases match TRBD2. CDR1 and CDR2 (germline): SEHNR, FQNEAQ (reference sequence). There are 13 residues in the CDR3. Unmatched junction bases numbered 6, after V lost 7 bases and J lost 5 bases. The CDR3 is CASIAGGGETQYF. The CDR3 DNA sequence: TGTGCCAGCATCGCGGGGGGCGGCGAGACCCAGTACTTC.

The chain is built from TRBV28 and TRBJ1-3, with D possibly being TRBD1 (6 bases). Germline V gives CDR1 MDHEN, CDR2 SYDVKM. Trimming removed 3 bases from V and 0 bases from J, with 9 bases in between. The CDR3 is 15 amino acids. CDR3 coding DNA: TGTGCCAGCAGTTTCAGCAGGGGCTCTGGAAACACCATATATTTT. Amino acids: CASSFSRGSGNTIYF. Filled out from reference TRBV28 and TRBJ1-3, the complete variable domain reads DVKVTQSSRYLVKRTGEKVFLECVQDMDHENMFWYRQDPGLGLRLIYFSYDVKMKEKGDIPEGYSVSREKKERFSLILESASTNQTSMYLCASSFSRGSGNTIYFGEGSWLTVV.